This T cell receptor (beta chain) derives from a study of CD8 T cells in Susac syndrome. It was with random hexamers that roughly 0.5 to 1 ug RNA was reverse transcribed. A single record per CDR3 protein comes from TCRdb applying MiXCR to the immunoSEQ multiplex PCR reads. In the table there are about 73,000 distinct CDR3 sequences, about 95% of which are singletons. In germline, CDR1 is MDHEN, CDR2 SYDVKM. V lost 5 bases, J lost 4 bases, and 7 bases stayed unmatched. The CDR3 is made up of 14 amino acids. Specimen: CD8+ T cells from PBMCs. The V and J genes are TRBV28 and TRBJ2-7; 8 bases line up with TRBD1. The sequence derives from a human donor with multiple sclerosis. CDR3: CASSIRTGSYEQYF. Here the CDR3 DNA reads TGTGCCAGCAGTATACGGACAGGGTCGTACGAGCAGTACTTC.